This T cell receptor (beta chain) was captured in a study of identical twins. MiXCR was run by TCRdb on the 5' RACE reads, yielding one entry per CDR3 protein. The sample holds 470,000 or so distinct CDR3 sequences, roughly a quarter seen once. The CDR3 is made up of 14 amino acids. Germline values: CDR1 SGHTA, CDR2 FQGNSA. J was trimmed by 6 bases and V by 8 bases; bases with no gene match: 6. These same data were also listed under a study on T cells expressing NK-cell markers. As reported in that work: In several experiments, sorting was confined to alpha-beta TCR T cells through use of an anti-gamma-delta TCR antibody.

The V gene is TRBV7-2, the J gene TRBJ2-2; 10 bases are shared with TRBD1. The receptor's source is a woman under 30 in good health. The sequencing sample was made of CD4+ T cells sorted from blood. CDR3 nucleotides: TGTGCCAGCCGGACAGGGGGTTTCTCCGGGGAGCTGTTTTTT. Its translation: CASRTGGFSGELFF.